One and the same sample provided the 10 T cell receptor beta chains below, sequenced in a study of radiation and T cells in renal cell carcinoma. Specified time point: blood 4 weeks post-SBRT, at nephrectomy. Described treatment: 15 Gy SBRT to primary tumor, nephrectomy 4 weeks later. Data came from immunoSEQ multiplex PCR; TCRdb stores just in-frame clones and leaves some out. The top ten hold about 17% of the sample, which has just under 150,000 clones, 75% to 90% seen once. The material sequenced was blood, taken from a patient whose treatment included radiotherapy and nephrectomy. The receptors originated from a woman aged 45-65 years with renal cell carcinoma.

The CDR3 DNA reads TGTGCCAGCAGCTTAGCTCCCGGACTAGCTCGCACCGGGGAGCTGTTTTTT. Translated: CASSLAPGLARTGELFF. This chain links TRBV7-2 with TRBJ2-2, with 8 bases lining up with TRBD2. From germline, CDR1 is SGHTA and CDR2 FQGNSA. CDR3 length: 17 residues. V was pared by 0 bases and J by 4 bases, with 7 bases of the junction left unmatched.

The V call is TRBV28, the J call TRBJ2-7, with a possible D match to TRBD1 (6 bases). Trimming shortened V by 6 bases and J by 1 base, and 10 bases separated the two germline ends. Per the germline V gene, CDR1 is MDHEN and CDR2 is SYDVKM. This CDR3 has 13 residues. The CDR3 loop reads CASRHRESYEQYF. CDR3 nucleotide sequence: TGTGCCAGCAGACACAGGGAATCCTACGAGCAGTACTTC.

The rearrangement uses TRBV7-2 and TRBJ2-7, with 9 bases lining up with TRBD1. This CDR3 region has 17 residues. The germline gives CDR1 SGHTA, CDR2 FQGNSA. With V trimmed by 3 bases and J by 1 base, 10 bases remained unmatched. The CDR3 coding sequence is TGTGCCAGCAGCTTGGGGACAGGGTTATCCTTTTCCTACGAGCAGTACTTC. Translation gives CASSLGTGLSFSYEQYF.

The chain employs TRBV7-9 and TRBJ1-6; 7 bases are a match to TRBD1. V shed 4 bases and J 13 bases; nucleotides not matched to a gene: 4. Germline CDR1 and CDR2: SEHNR and FQNEAQ (reference sequence). CDR3 size: 12 residues. DNA for the CDR3: TGTGCCAGCAGCTCACAGGGGTTCCCCCTCCACTTT. Protein: CASSSQGFPLHF.

The chain employs TRBV19 and TRBJ1-2; 9 bases match TRBD1. The CDR3 has 16 amino acids. Losses at the gene ends were 5 bases for V and 2 bases for J; bases not matched to a gene: 9. The germline CDR1 and CDR2 sequences are LNHDA and SQIVND (reference sequence). The chain's CDR3 is CASSVVPGQGNYGYTF. Written as DNA, the CDR3 is TGTGCCAGTAGTGTAGTTCCGGGACAGGGAAACTATGGCTACACCTTC.

The chain employs TRBV28 and TRBJ2-7; D may be TRBD1 (5 bases). The CDR3 runs to 15 residues. V lost 7 bases to trimming and J lost 3 bases, with 19 bases between them. Germline CDR1 reads MDHEN; CDR2 reads SYDVKM. The CDR3 region is CASTPPGKRSYEQYF. Written as DNA, the CDR3 is TGTGCCAGCACCCCCCCAGGGAAGAGAAGCTACGAGCAGTACTTC.

Here the CDR3 DNA reads TGTGCCAGCAGCACTGGACTAGCGGGAGACGAGCAGTACTTC. This translates into CASSTGLAGDEQYF. The rearrangement uses TRBV7-3 and TRBJ2-7; the match to TRBD2 covers 13 bases. This CDR3 comprises 14 residues. V was clipped by 5 bases and J by 5 bases; unmatched bases: 3. Per germline, CDR1 SGHTA and CDR2 FQGTGA.

This chain links TRBV7-9 with TRBJ2-7, with D possibly TRBD1 on 5 matching bases. The CDR3 consists of 13 residues. V lost 0 bases and J lost 9, with 12 bases in between. The V gene's germline CDR1 is SEHNR and CDR2 FQNEAQ (reference sequence). The chain's CDR3 is CASSLAAQDVQYF. The CDR3, as DNA: TGTGCCAGCAGCTTAGCGGCACAGGACGTGCAGTACTTC.

The V gene is TRBV28, the J gene TRBJ2-7; D possibly corresponds to TRBD1 (6 bases). The CDR3 sequence is 13 residues long. CDR1 is MDHEN, CDR2 SYDVKM, per germline. V gave up 6 bases and J gave up 0 bases, with 9 bases separating them. CDR3 protein: CASRRDTSYEQYF. DNA of the CDR3: TGTGCCAGCAGACGGGACACCTCCTACGAGCAGTACTTC.

This clone appeared once. The CDR3 is CASSLAIAGGTDTQYF. The DNA of the CDR3 is TGTGCCAGCAGCTTAGCGATAGCGGGGGGCACAGATACGCAGTATTTT. The V gene is TRBV7-2, the J gene TRBJ2-3, with 9 bases lining up with TRBD2. The CDR3 is 16 residues long. V lost 0 bases and J lost 1; bases outside the gene matches: 2. CDR1 SGHTA and CDR2 FQGNSA come from the germline V gene.